The 11 T cell receptor beta chains reported below all come from one sample, sequenced in a study of identifying expanded T cells in peripheral blood (dated by TCRdb to between 2018 and 2020). Libraries were prepared through the immunoSEQ multiplex PCR assay. TCRdb took over this immuneACCESS table, retaining in-frame rearrangements with V and J assigned. Such tables are incomplete; in checked studies, under half of the missing clones stem from an unresolved V gene, and the remainder is unexplained. For this sample there are around 100,000 clones; 88% appear just once. Less than 7% of the sample belongs to the ten largest clones. Material: blood. These receptors came from a person aged 18-69 years in good health.

The CDR3 DNA follows: TGCAGCGGTAACTTAGCCGGGACATGGGATGGCTACACCTTC. It specifies CSGNLAGTWDGYTF. The V and J genes are TRBV29-1 and TRBJ1-2; D is possibly TRBD1 (6 bases). Looked up from germline, CDR1 is SQVTM and CDR2 is ANQGSEA. There are 14 residues in the CDR3. V lost 7 bases to trimming and J lost 6 bases, with 21 bases between them.

This chain uses TRBV5-6 with TRBJ1-2; maybe TRBD1 (5 bases). The germline V gene encodes CDR1 SGHDT and CDR2 YYEEEE. V lost 6 bases, J lost 3 bases, and 15 bases lay in between. The CDR3 length is 14 residues. The CDR3 region is CASTTRDGDYGYTF. CDR3 DNA: TGTGCCAGCACCACGAGGGACGGTGACTATGGCTACACCTTC.

J is TRBJ2-3 and V is TRBV5-8; tentatively, D is TRBD1 or TRBD2 (5 bases each). V lost 4 bases, J lost 1 base, and 16 bases lay in between. The CDR3 covers 16 residues. Germline assignment: CDR1 SGHTS and CDR2 YDEGEE. The CDR3 loop is CASSPGTTFRTDTQYF. Written as DNA, the CDR3 is TGTGCCAGCAGCCCGGGGACCACCTTCCGCACAGATACGCAGTATTTT. The variable domain in full, completed from reference TRBV5-8 and TRBJ2-3, reads EAGVTQSPTHLIKTRGQQATLRCSPISGHTSVYWYQQALGLGLQFLLWYDEGEERNRGNFPPRFSGRQFPNYSSELNVNALELEDSALYLCASSPGTTFRTDTQYFGPGTRLTVL.

The chain is built from TRBV2 and TRBJ1-1; 8 bases line up with TRBD1. The CDR3 runs to 16 residues. Germline lookup yields CDR1 SNHLY and CDR2 FYNNEI. The V and J ends lost 3 bases and 4 bases, in that order; junction bases with no gene match: 10. In DNA form, the CDR3 reads TGTGCCAGCAGTGATCCGAGTAACAGGGGGAGCACTGAAGCTTTCTTT. Protein: CASSDPSNRGSTEAFF.

This chain links TRBV4-2 with TRBJ1-3; 7 nucleotides align to TRBD1. This CDR3 has 17 amino acids. V shed 0 bases, J shed 4 bases, and the junction held 9 bases outside the gene matches. The germline V gene has CDR1 LGHNA and CDR2 YNFKEQ. The CDR3 bases are TGTGCCAGCAGCCAAGATTTCACAGGGGCAGGAGGAAACACCATATATTTT. Translating it yields CASSQDFTGAGGNTIYF.

This sequence joins TRBV9 and TRBJ2-1; a possible D gene is TRBD2 (5 bases). V lost 0 bases, J lost 3 bases, and 10 bases lay in between. Germline V gives CDR1 SGDLS, CDR2 YYNGEE. The CDR3 loop spans 15 amino acids. The CDR3 bases are TGTGCCAGCAGCGTAGAAAGCGGATACTACAATGAGCAGTTCTTC. The encoded protein is CASSVESGYYNEQFF.

This chain links TRBV5-5 with TRBJ2-1; a possible D gene is TRBD2 (6 bases). Germline V gene data show CDR1 as SGHKS and CDR2 as YYEKEE (reference sequence). The length of the CDR3 is 16 residues. The V and J ends lost 1 base and 0 bases respectively, with 11 bases between them. The CDR3 DNA reads as TGTGCCAGCAGCTTGTGGGGGGTCGGCTCCTACAATGAGCAGTTCTTC. Encoded protein: CASSLWGVGSYNEQFF.

This chain connects TRBV13 to TRBJ2-3, with TRBD2 matching over 10 bases. With 1 base clipped from V and 5 bases from J, the junction kept 6 bases outside the gene matches. The CDR3 has 16 residues. CDR1 PRHDT and CDR2 FYEKMQ come from the germline V gene (reference sequence). CDR3 loop: CASSLVSLAGVDTQYF. Here the CDR3 DNA reads TGTGCCAGCAGCTTAGTTTCCCTAGCGGGGGTAGATACGCAGTATTTT.

The rearrangement links TRBV7-3 to TRBJ1-1; D is uncertain. This CDR3 comprises 15 residues. The germline V and J ends were trimmed by 5 bases and 0 bases, with 13 bases remaining between them. The germline CDR1 and CDR2 sequences are SGHTA and FQGTGA. The CDR3: CASSPSPGMNTEAFF. The CDR3 DNA is TGTGCCAGCAGCCCCAGCCCGGGAATGAACACTGAAGCTTTCTTT. The full variable domain, completed using reference TRBV7-3 and TRBJ1-1, is GAGVSQTPSNKVTEKGKYVELRCDPISGHTALYWYRQSLGQGPEFLIYFQGTGAADDSGLPNDRFFAVRPEGSVSTLKIQRTERGDSAVYLCASSPSPGMNTEAFFGQGTRLTVV.

The chain joins TRBV6-1 to TRBJ2-6, with 10 positions matching TRBD1. Germline V lookup: CDR1 MNHNS, CDR2 SASEGT. The CDR3 extends over 16 amino acids. The V segment lost 3 bases and the J segment 2 bases; nucleotides outside the gene matches: 1. CDR3 nucleotides: TGTGCCAGCAGTGAGACAGGGGGCACTGGGGCCAACGTCCTGACTTTC. This codes for CASSETGGTGANVLTF.

The chain recombines TRBV19 with TRBJ1-5, with D perhaps matching TRBD1 (6 bases). The germline V and J ends were trimmed by 9 bases and 0 bases, with 15 bases remaining between them. The germline gives CDR1 LNHDA, CDR2 SQIVND (reference sequence). This CDR3 region has 15 residues. CDR3 sequence (DNA): TGTGCCAGCAAGGGGGAGTCCTATAGCAATCAGCCCCAGCATTTT. Its protein is CASKGESYSNQPQHF.